These 5 T cell receptor beta chains were sequenced from one sample in a study of human T cells and chemical hapten exposure. TCRdb fed the RACE reads into MiXCR, producing one record per CDR3 protein. The sample lists tens of thousands of distinct CDR3 sequences; around 10% were seen once. Time point defined: pre-sensitization, week 0. Stated treatment: therapeutic diphenylcyclopropenone sensitization with weekly scalp DPC. This specimen consisted of whole blood, obtained in connection with sensitization to the hapten diphenylcyclopropenone (DPC). The receptor source for this set is a woman in her thirties or forties with alopecia areata. Some clones in this sample may be carry-over from other donors' samples.

A few counts support this clonotype. This chain uses TRBV19 with TRBJ2-3; tentatively, D is TRBD1 (7 bases). Germline V CDR1 and CDR2: LNHDA, SQIVND (reference sequence). V lost 7 bases, J lost 1 base, and 12 bases lay in between. The CDR3 is 14 amino acids. The CDR3 DNA reads as TGTGCCAGTAATCAGGGGGGAGGCACAGATACGCAGTATTTT. This sequence encodes CASNQGGGTDTQYF.

Ten or more counts support this clonotype. The CDR3: CASSDPGTGGNYGYTF. The CDR3 nucleotides read TGTGCCAGCAGTGATCCCGGGACAGGGGGCAACTATGGCTACACCTTC. The V call is TRBV25-1, the J call TRBJ1-2; TRBD1 agrees at 12 bases. Trimming cost V 3 bases and J 2 bases; bases outside gene matches: 4. Germline values: CDR1 MGHDK, CDR2 SYGVNS. The CDR3 is 16 residues long.

The chain recombines TRBV7-2 with TRBJ1-6; TRBD1 agrees at 8 bases. Germline CDR1 reads SGHTA; CDR2 reads FQGNSA. CDR3 length equals 16 residues. With 1 base clipped from V and 5 bases from J, the junction kept 4 bases outside the gene matches. The CDR3 bases are TGTGCCAGCAGCTTAGGGCCGACAGGGGATAATTCACCCCTCCACTTT. Residues: CASSLGPTGDNSPLHF.

J is TRBJ2-5 and V is TRBV6-2 or TRBV6-3, with 8 bases aligning to TRBD1. The CDR3 runs to 16 residues. Germline V lookup: CDR1 MNHEY, CDR2 SVGEGT. J gave up 7 bases and V 1 base, and 11 bases lay outside the gene matches. CDR3 region: CASSYWRTGIGGTQYF. The DNA for the CDR3 is TGTGCCAGCAGTTACTGGCGGACAGGGATAGGAGGGACCCAGTACTTC.

V usage is TRBV3-1 and J usage is TRBJ2-7; TRBD2 is a possible D gene (6 bases). Between the trimmed V and J ends, which lost 1 base and 5 bases, there was a span of 6 bases. The CDR3 consists of 12 residues. Germline V lookup: CDR1 LGHDT, CDR2 YNNKEL (reference sequence). In DNA, the CDR3 is TGTGCCAGCAGCCAAGGGGGGGACGAGCAGTACTTC. As protein: CASSQGGDEQYF.